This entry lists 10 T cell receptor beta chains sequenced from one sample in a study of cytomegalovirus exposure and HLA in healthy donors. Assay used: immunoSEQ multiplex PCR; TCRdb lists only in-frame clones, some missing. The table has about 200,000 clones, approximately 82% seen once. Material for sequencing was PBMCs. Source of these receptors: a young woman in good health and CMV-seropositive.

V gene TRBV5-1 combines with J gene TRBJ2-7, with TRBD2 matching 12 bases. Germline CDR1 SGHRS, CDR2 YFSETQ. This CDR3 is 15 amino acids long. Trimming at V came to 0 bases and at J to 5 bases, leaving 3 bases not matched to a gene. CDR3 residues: CASSLVLAGGNEQYF. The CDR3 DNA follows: TGCGCCAGCAGCTTGGTACTAGCGGGAGGTAACGAGCAGTACTTC.

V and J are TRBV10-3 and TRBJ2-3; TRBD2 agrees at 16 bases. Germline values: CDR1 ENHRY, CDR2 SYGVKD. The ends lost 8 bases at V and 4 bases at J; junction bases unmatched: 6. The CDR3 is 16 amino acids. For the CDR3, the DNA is TGTGCCATCCACGGGACTAGCGGGAGGGCATCAGATACGCAGTATTTT. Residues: CAIHGTSGRASDTQYF.

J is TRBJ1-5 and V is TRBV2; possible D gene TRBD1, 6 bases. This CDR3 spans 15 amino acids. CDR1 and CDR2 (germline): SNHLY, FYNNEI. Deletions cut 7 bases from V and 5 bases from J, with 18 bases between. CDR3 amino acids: CASTALPGADQPQHF. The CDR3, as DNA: TGTGCCAGCACCGCCCTCCCAGGGGCTGATCAGCCCCAGCATTTT.

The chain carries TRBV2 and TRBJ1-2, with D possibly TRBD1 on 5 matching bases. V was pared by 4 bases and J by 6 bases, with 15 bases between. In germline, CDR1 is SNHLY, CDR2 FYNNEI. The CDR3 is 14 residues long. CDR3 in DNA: TGTGCCAGCAGTGTCGGTCAGGGCCGAGATGGCTACACCTTC. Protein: CASSVGQGRDGYTF.

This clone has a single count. CDR3 DNA: TGTGCCAGCAGTGTTTCTCCGGGACAGGAGTCGAACACTGAAGCTTTCTTT. Amino acid sequence: CASSVSPGQESNTEAFF. The rearrangement links TRBV25-1 to TRBJ1-1, with 8 bases fitting TRBD1. The CDR3 is 17 amino acids. The J segment lost 1 base and the V segment lost 4 bases, leaving 11 bases of the junction unmatched. CDR1 MGHDK and CDR2 SYGVNS come from the germline V gene.

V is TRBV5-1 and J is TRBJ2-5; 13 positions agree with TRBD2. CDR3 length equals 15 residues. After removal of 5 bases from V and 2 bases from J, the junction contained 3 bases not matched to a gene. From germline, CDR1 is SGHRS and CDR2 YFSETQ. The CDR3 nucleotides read TGCGCCAGCAGAGGACTAGCGGGGGCACAAGAGACCCAGTACTTC. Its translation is CASRGLAGAQETQYF.

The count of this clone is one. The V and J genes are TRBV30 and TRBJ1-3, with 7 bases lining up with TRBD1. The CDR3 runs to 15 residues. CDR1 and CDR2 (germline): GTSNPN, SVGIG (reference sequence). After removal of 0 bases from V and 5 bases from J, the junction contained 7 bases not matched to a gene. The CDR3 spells CAWSVSEDRRNTIYF. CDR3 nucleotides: TGTGCCTGGAGTGTCTCGGAGGACAGGCGAAACACCATATATTTT.

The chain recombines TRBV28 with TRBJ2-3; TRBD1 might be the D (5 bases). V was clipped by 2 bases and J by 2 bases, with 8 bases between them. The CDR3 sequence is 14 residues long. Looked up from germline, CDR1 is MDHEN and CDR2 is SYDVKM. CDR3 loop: CASSLRQTTDTQYF. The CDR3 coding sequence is TGTGCCAGCAGTTTAAGACAGACCACAGATACGCAGTATTTT. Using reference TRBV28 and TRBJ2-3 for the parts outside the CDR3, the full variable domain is DVKVTQSSRYLVKRTGEKVFLECVQDMDHENMFWYRQDPGLGLRLIYFSYDVKMKEKGDIPEGYSVSREKKERFSLILESASTNQTSMYLCASSLRQTTDTQYFGPGTRLTVL.

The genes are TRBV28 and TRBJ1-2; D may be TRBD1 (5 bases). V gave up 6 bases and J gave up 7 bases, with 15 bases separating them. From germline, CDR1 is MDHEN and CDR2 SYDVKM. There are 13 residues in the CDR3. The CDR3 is CASRTPQGGGYTF. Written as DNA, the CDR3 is TGTGCCAGCAGAACCCCCCAGGGAGGTGGCTACACCTTC.

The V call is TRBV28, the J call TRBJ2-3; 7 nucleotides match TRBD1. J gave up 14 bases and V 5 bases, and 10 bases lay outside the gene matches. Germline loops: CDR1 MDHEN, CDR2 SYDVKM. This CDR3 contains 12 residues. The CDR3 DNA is TGTGCCAGCAGTCCCCCGACAGGGTTCCGGTATTTT. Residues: CASSPPTGFRYF.